The subject of this entry is one T cell receptor beta chain. Its antigen remains undetermined. Base qualities are not recorded, but no much larger clone differs from it by a single base. This record belongs to a study of control samples from healthy donors and cancer patients (dated by TCRdb to about 2020). The method was the immunoSEQ multiplex PCR assay. TCRdb obtained this table from immuneACCESS and retained in-frame rearrangements with V and J assigned. These tables miss some clones; where compared with another copy, unresolved V genes account for less than half of the shortfall, and the remainder is unexplained. Recorded for this sample are 82,000 or so clones; 90% to 95% of them occurred a single time. Of the sample, approximately 4.8% falls within the top ten clones. The V end loses 5 bases and the J end loses 8 bases, and a stretch of 16 bases separates them. Sequences MNHEY (CDR1) and SVGAGI (CDR2) are obtained from the germline V gene. The CDR3 goes from the cysteine to the phenylalanine over 14 residues. This entry keeps only the CDR3 DNA: 42 bases, framed from base 1.

The sequence is built from TRBV6-5 and TRBJ2-1; the D call could be TRBD1 or TRBD2, with each sharing 6 bases. What was sequenced was blood. The sequence came from a woman aged 18-30 years in good health. The encoded CDR3 is CASSHPEGGHEQFF. The DNA reads TGTGCCAGCAGTCACCCCGAGGGGGGTCATGAGCAGTTCTTC.